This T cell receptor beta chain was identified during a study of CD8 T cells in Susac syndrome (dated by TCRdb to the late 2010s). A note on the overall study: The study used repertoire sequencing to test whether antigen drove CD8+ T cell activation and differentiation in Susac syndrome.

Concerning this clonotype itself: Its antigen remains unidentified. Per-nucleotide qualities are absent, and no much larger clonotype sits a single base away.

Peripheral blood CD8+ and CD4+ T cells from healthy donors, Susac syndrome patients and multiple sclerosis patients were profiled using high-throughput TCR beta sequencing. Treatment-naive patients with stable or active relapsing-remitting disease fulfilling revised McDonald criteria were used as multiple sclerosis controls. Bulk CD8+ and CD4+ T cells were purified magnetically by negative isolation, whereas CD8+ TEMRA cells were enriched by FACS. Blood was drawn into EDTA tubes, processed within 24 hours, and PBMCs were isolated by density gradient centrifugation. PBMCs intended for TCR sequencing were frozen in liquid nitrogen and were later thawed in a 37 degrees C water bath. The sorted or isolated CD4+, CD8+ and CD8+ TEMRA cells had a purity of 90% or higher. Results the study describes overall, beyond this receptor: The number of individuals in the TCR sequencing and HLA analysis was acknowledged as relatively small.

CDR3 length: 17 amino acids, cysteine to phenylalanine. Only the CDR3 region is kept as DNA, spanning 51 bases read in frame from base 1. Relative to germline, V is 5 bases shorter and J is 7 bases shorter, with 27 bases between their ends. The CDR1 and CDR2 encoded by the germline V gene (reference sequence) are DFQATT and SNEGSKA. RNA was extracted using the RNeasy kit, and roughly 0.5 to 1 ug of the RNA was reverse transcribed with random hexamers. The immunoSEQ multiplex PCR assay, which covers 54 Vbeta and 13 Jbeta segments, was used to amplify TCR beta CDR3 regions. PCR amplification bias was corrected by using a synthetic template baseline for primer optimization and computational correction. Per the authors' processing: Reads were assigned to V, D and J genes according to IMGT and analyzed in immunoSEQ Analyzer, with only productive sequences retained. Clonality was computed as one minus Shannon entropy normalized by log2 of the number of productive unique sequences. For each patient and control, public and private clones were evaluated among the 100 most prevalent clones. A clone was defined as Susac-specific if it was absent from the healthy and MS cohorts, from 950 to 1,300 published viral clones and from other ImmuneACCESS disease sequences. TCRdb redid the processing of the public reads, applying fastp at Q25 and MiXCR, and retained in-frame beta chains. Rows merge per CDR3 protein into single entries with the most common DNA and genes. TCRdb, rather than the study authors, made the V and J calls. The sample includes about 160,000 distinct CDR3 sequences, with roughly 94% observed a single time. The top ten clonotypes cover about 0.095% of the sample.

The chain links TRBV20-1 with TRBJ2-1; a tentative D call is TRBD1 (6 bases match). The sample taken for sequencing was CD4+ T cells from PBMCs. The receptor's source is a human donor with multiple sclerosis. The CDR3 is CSAEEVGDIPGRNEQFF. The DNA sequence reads TGCAGTGCTGAGGAGGTTGGGGACATTCCGGGAAGGAATGAGCAGTTCTTC.